This is a list of T cell receptor beta chains from one sample in a study of synovial regulatory T cells in juvenile arthritis. Assay: immunoSEQ multiplex PCR; the TCRdb copy retains only in-frame clones and omits some. Its table lists about 9,500 clones. Material for sequencing was Treg cells from blood. These receptors were taken from a donor younger than 30 with juvenile idiopathic arthritis. CDR3s include the opening cysteine and the closing phenylalanine or tryptophan. The size of a clone is reported for some rows only, either as once, few or many, or as a class for expanded clones.

V gene	clone size	J gene	CDR3 protein
TRBV7-9	NA	TRBJ1-2	CASSLGQGANYGYTF
TRBV5-4	NA	TRBJ2-3	CASSLGDRGLTAQYF
TRBV6-6	NA	TRBJ1-3	CASSGSGNTIYF
TRBV7-9	NA	TRBJ2-5	CASSSRRLAGGQWETQYF
TRBV9	NA	TRBJ1-6	CASSVTYESLAPLHF
TRBV9	NA	TRBJ1-4	CASSPRTGVGEKLFF
TRBV7-8	NA	TRBJ1-5	CASSLAQGVNQPQHF
TRBV10-3	medium-sized	TRBJ1-6	CAISTSSYNSPLHF
TRBV7-9	NA	TRBJ2-7	CASKRGGASEQYF
TRBV7-2	NA	TRBJ1-2	CASSFTGGAGGYTF
TRBV19	medium-sized	TRBJ1-6	CASTSTVSSYNSPLHF
TRBV30	NA	TRBJ2-5	CAWSVVGLGAYEQYF
TRBV9	NA	TRBJ2-3	CASSVDGPDTQYF
TRBV7-2	NA	TRBJ2-5	CASSPPTSPETQYF
TRBV6-1	NA	TRBJ1-5	CASSEKRNGRNQPQHF
TRBV19	NA	TRBJ2-1	CASKSGSRNEQFF
TRBV27	NA	TRBJ2-1	CASSLSGTGGRSEQFF
TRBV7-9	NA	TRBJ1-2	CASSLDSHYGYTF
TRBV5-6	NA	TRBJ2-7	CASRLGGNSYEQYF
TRBV9	NA	TRBJ1-1	CASSPTGGNTEAFF
TRBV5-1	NA	TRBJ2-1	CASSISGGDSYNEQFF
TRBV2	NA	TRBJ2-1	CASSEQRGTDEQFF
TRBV5-6	NA	TRBJ2-2	CASSLARVTGELFF
TRBV27	NA	TRBJ1-2	CASSPSRDRGRNYGYTF
TRBV14	NA	TRBJ2-5	CASSQTYQETQYF
TRBV7-2	NA	TRBJ2-2	CASSLTRTGELFF